This T cell receptor beta chain was captured by sequencing in a study of T-cell reconstitution after alpha-beta-depleted transplantation in children. Researchers prepared the TCRbeta library using unique molecular identifiers, the study reports. TCRdb analysed the PCR reads with MiXCR anew, one entry per CDR3 protein. Of approximately 270,000 distinct CDR3 sequences in the sample, around 9.6% were seen once. At least ten counts were recorded for this clonotype. The receptor comes from a human donor who donated a stem cell graft to a child with SCID. The sequenced sample was PBMCs from the stem cell graft donor, obtained from the stem cell graft.

The CDR3 loop reads CASSLNGGFGNTIYF. The CDR3 DNA is TGTGCCAGCAGCTTAAATGGGGGCTTCGGAAACACCATATATTTT. The chain is built from TRBV7-3 and TRBJ1-3, with D tentatively TRBD1 (6 bases). Trimming removed 1 base at V and 4 bases at J, with 11 bases between. Looked up from germline, CDR1 is SGHTA and CDR2 is FQGTGA. The CDR3 consists of 15 residues.